This T cell receptor (beta chain) derives from a study of blood T cell repertoires in COVID-19. The germline V gene has CDR1 SGHTA and CDR2 FQGTGA. V was shortened by 3 bases and J by 3 bases, with 15 bases between the two germline ends. The CDR3 extends over 17 amino acids. The repertoire was sequenced with immunoSEQ multiplex PCR; TCRdb's copy has only in-frame clones and lacks some. The sample has roughly 150,000 clones; 75% to 85% are singletons. Sequenced input: peripheral blood. The clonotype comes from a woman aged 50 to 60 in a cohort sampled during active or convalescent COVID-19. The chain couples TRBV7-3 to TRBJ2-6; D possibly corresponds to TRBD2 (6 bases). The CDR3, as DNA: TGTGCCAGCAGCTTTTGGGGCGGGACTGGTGGGGCCAACGTCCTGACTTTC. Encoded protein: CASSFWGGTGGANVLTF.